The 26 T cell receptor beta chains listed next were all sequenced from one sample in a study of T-cell reconstitution after alpha-beta-depleted transplantation in children. Library preparation (for TCRbeta) was performed with unique molecular identifiers. Via MiXCR, TCRdb re-called the PCR reads, giving one row per CDR3 protein. The profile shows approximately 200,000 distinct CDR3 sequences, just over 14% of them singletons. Sample: PBMCs from the stem cell graft donor, taken from the stem cell graft. The receptors derive from a human donor who donated a stem cell graft to a child with acute lymphoblastic leukemia.

This clonotype came up many times. This rearrangement joins TRBV20-1 to TRBJ2-5; 7 bases are a match to TRBD1. Germline loops: CDR1 DFQATT, CDR2 SNEGSKA (reference sequence). V dropped 6 bases and J dropped 1; count of bases not matched to a gene: 2. The CDR3 covers 12 residues. CDR3 bases: TGCAGTGCACAGGGGCCCCAAGAGACCCAGTACTTC. Translating gives CSAQGPQETQYF.

This clonotype has a handful of counts. The chain couples TRBV2 to TRBJ2-5, with 7 nucleotides matching TRBD1. V was pared by 4 bases and J by 1 base, with 0 bases of the junction left unmatched. The length of the CDR3 is 13 residues. Germline CDR1 SNHLY, CDR2 FYNNEI. The CDR3 DNA sequence: TGTGCCAGCAGTGGGGACAGCCAAGAGACCCAGTACTTC. Translation gives CASSGDSQETQYF.

This clonotype has more than one count but fewer than ten. The rearrangement links TRBV5-1 to TRBJ2-1; perhaps TRBD2 as D (5 bases). The CDR3 is 14 residues long. Trimming stripped 0 bases from V and 7 bases from J, with 11 bases between. Per germline, CDR1 SGHRS and CDR2 YFSETQ. The CDR3 coding sequence is TGCGCCAGCAGCTTGGGGAGGACCCGAAATGAGCAGTTCTTC. Its protein is CASSLGRTRNEQFF.

This clonotype was counted ten times or more. V is TRBV20-1 and J is TRBJ2-4; D possibly corresponds to TRBD1 (5 bases). V dropped 6 bases and J dropped 8 bases, with 20 bases sitting between them. The CDR3 is 14 amino acids. The V gene's germline CDR1 is DFQATT and CDR2 SNEGSKA (reference sequence). As DNA, the CDR3 is TGCAGTGCCCCAAGGGGTGGAACAACAGACATTCAGTACTTC. Residues: CSAPRGGTTDIQYF.

V is TRBV6-2 or TRBV6-3 and J is TRBJ1-2; TRBD1 matches at 9 bases. Germline trimming cut 7 bases from V and 8 bases from J; bases unmatched to any gene: 8. This CDR3 comprises 13 residues. The V gene's germline CDR1 is MNHEY and CDR2 SVGEGT. CDR3 nucleotide sequence: TGTGCCAGCAAACCATCCGGGACAGGGGGCTACACCTTC. Translated, it gives CASKPSGTGGYTF.

This clonotype was observed at least ten times. This chain uses TRBV3-1 with TRBJ1-1; 10 bases map to TRBD1. The CDR3 loop spans 13 amino acids. CDR1 is LGHDT, CDR2 YNNKEL, per germline (reference sequence). The V and J ends lost 8 bases and 4 bases, in that order; junction bases with no gene match: 4. DNA for the CDR3: TGTGCCAGCGACAGGGGGCACGGCACTGAAGCTTTCTTT. Translation gives CASDRGHGTEAFF.

This clonotype was picked up a small number of times. This chain links TRBV11-2 with TRBJ1-1; a possible D gene is TRBD1 (5 bases). Deletions cut 1 base from V and 11 bases from J, with 14 bases between. The germline gives CDR1 SGHAT, CDR2 FQNNGV. The CDR3 loop spans 13 amino acids. For the CDR3, the DNA is TGTGCCAGCAGCTTAGGTGGGGGGATAGTGGCTTTCTTT. It translates to CASSLGGGIVAFF.

The V and J genes are TRBV11-2 and TRBJ1-1; D remains unclear. This CDR3 has 13 amino acids. V was clipped by 2 bases and J by 5 bases, with 9 bases between them. From germline, CDR1 is SGHAT and CDR2 FQNNGV. The CDR3 DNA reads TGTGCCAGCAGCTTAACGTTGAGGACTGAAGCTTTCTTT. This codes for CASSLTLRTEAFF.

This clonotype was counted ten times or more. The chain recombines TRBV12-3 or TRBV12-4 with TRBJ2-7; 8 bases line up with TRBD2. V shed 2 bases and J 4 bases; nucleotides not matched to a gene: 4. This CDR3 contains 14 residues. CDR3 region: CASSLISGRYEQYF. The DNA of the CDR3 is TGTGCCAGCAGTTTAATCAGCGGGAGATACGAGCAGTACTTC.

This clonotype was detected many times. The gene calls are TRBV12-3 or TRBV12-4 and TRBJ1-2; no clear D gene. The germline V and J ends were trimmed by 0 bases and 1 base, with 9 bases remaining between them. This CDR3 has 15 residues. As DNA, the CDR3 is TGTGCCAGCAGTTTAGCGTATGGATTTAACTATGGCTACACCTTC. Amino acid sequence: CASSLAYGFNYGYTF.

In its sample, this clonotype was seen many times. The rearrangement joins TRBV5-1 to TRBJ2-1, with 11 bases lining up with TRBD2. The CDR3 is 16 residues long. Germline CDR1 and CDR2: SGHRS and YFSETQ. V shed 9 bases and J 5 bases; nucleotides not matched to a gene: 13. The CDR3 sequence: CATLLAGVTMNNEQFF. In DNA, the CDR3 is TGCGCCACCTTACTAGCGGGAGTCACAATGAACAATGAGCAGTTCTTC. Drawing the rest from reference TRBV5-1 and TRBJ2-1, the complete variable domain is KAGVTQTPRYLIKTRGQQVTLSCSPISGHRSVSWYQQTPGQGLQFLFEYFSETQRNKGNFPGRFSGRQFSNSRSEMNVSTLELGDSALYLCATLLAGVTMNNEQFFGPGTRLTVL.

This clonotype appeared many times. The chain links TRBV5-1 to TRBJ2-1, with 10 bases aligning to TRBD2. This CDR3 is 15 amino acids long. V was pared by 0 bases and J by 13 bases, with 10 bases of the junction left unmatched. CDR1 and CDR2 from the germline V gene are SGHRS and YFSETQ. CDR3 nucleotides: TGCGCCAGCAGCTTGGATACTAGCGGGACCGCTCTTCAGTTCTTC. Residues: CASSLDTSGTALQFF.

This clonotype was observed at least ten times. The J gene is TRBJ2-6, the V gene TRBV10-3; the D gene is possibly TRBD2 (5 bases). CDR1 ENHRY and CDR2 SYGVKD come from the germline V gene. With 4 bases removed from V and 3 bases from J, the gap between germline ends came to 16 bases. CDR3 size: 17 residues. The CDR3, as DNA: TGTGCCATCAGTGCCGGGAACGCCTTGTATGGGGCCAACGTCCTGACTTTC. This codes for CAISAGNALYGANVLTF.

A word on this clonotype: Compared with germline, one end of the junction differs, possibly owing to a read error. This chain connects TRBV5-1 to TRBJ2-6, with D possibly called TRBD1 or TRBD2 (5 bases each). The CDR3 sequence is 19 residues long. Germline V lookup: CDR1 SGHRS, CDR2 YFSETQ. The CDR3 here is CASSLGDGGPPSGANGLTF. For the CDR3, the DNA is TGCGCCAGCAGCTTGGGGGACGGTGGACCTCCCTCTGGGGCCAACGGCCTGACTTTC.

This clonotype was detected only a few times. The chain links TRBV28 to TRBJ1-1, with TRBD1 matching 9 bases. Per germline, CDR1 MDHEN and CDR2 SYDVKM. V trimming: 6 bases; J trimming: 1 base; junction bases outside the gene matches: 6. CDR3 length: 15 residues. CDR3 DNA sequence: TGTGCCAGCAGGGGACAGGGTGGGGCGAACACTGAAGCTTTCTTT. Protein: CASRGQGGANTEAFF. The whole variable domain, remainder taken from reference TRBV28 and TRBJ1-1, is DVKVTQSSRYLVKRTGEKVFLECVQDMDHENMFWYRQDPGLGLRLIYFSYDVKMKEKGDIPEGYSVSREKKERFSLILESASTNQTSMYLCASRGQGGANTEAFFGQGTRLTVV.

This clonotype was detected many times. This chain joins TRBV12-3 or TRBV12-4 and TRBJ1-3, with D uncertain. The CDR3 runs 16 residues. V was shortened by 2 bases and J by 0 bases, with 11 bases between the two germline ends. CDR3 loop: CASSLFGEGSGNTIYF. For the CDR3, the DNA is TGTGCCAGCAGTTTATTTGGGGAAGGCTCTGGAAACACCATATATTTT.

The table lists this clonotype with many counts. The chain is built from TRBV11-2 and TRBJ2-1, with 9 bases lining up with TRBD2. The V segment lost 3 bases and the J segment 4 bases; nucleotides outside the gene matches: 4. Germline values: CDR1 SGHAT, CDR2 FQNNGV. The CDR3 consists of 15 residues. The CDR3 DNA reads as TGTGCCAGCAGCTTCGCGGGAGGGAAATACAATGAGCAGTTCTTC. Translated, it gives CASSFAGGKYNEQFF.

This clonotype has ten or more counts. V is TRBV11-2 and J is TRBJ2-5; TRBD1 is a possible D gene (7 bases). Germline CDR1 SGHAT, CDR2 FQNNGV. V lost 6 bases, J lost 5 bases, and 19 bases lay in between. The CDR3 sequence is 15 residues long. In nucleotides, the CDR3 is TGTGCCAGCAGTCCAACCCCCAGGGGGGCGGAGACCCAGTACTTC. Translating gives CASSPTPRGAETQYF.

There are many counts of this clonotype. V and J are TRBV12-3 or TRBV12-4 and TRBJ2-7; D may match TRBD1 or TRBD2 (7 bases each). V was cut by 6 bases and J by 7 bases, with 13 bases left in between. CDR3 size: 12 residues. The CDR3 bases are TGTGCCAGCAGGGACAGGACTAGGGAGCAGTACTTC. Translation gives CASRDRTREQYF.

In its sample, this clonotype was seen many times. The rearrangement links TRBV25-1 to TRBJ1-5, with D uncertain. V shed 3 bases and J shed 3 bases, with 9 bases lying between them. In germline, CDR1 is MGHDK, CDR2 SYGVNS. The CDR3 length is 14 residues. The DNA for the CDR3 is TGTGCCAGCAGTGATGGGAGCATCAATCAGCCCCAGCATTTT. This encodes CASSDGSINQPQHF.

This clonotype has only a few counts. The V and J genes are TRBV29-1 and TRBJ2-2; 9 bases line up with TRBD1. The CDR3 totals 14 residues. V shed 6 bases, J shed 1 base, and the junction held 3 bases outside the gene matches. CDR1 and CDR2 from the germline V gene are SQVTM and ANQGSEA. The CDR3 sequence: CSVPGQGNTGELFF. CDR3 DNA: TGCAGCGTGCCGGGACAGGGGAACACCGGGGAGCTGTTTTTT.

The table lists this clonotype with a few counts. The chain employs TRBV10-3 and TRBJ2-4; 7 bases line up with TRBD1. This CDR3 is built from 15 residues. Germline V lookup: CDR1 ENHRY, CDR2 SYGVKD. The V segment lost 3 bases and the J segment 3 bases; nucleotides outside the gene matches: 5. Written as DNA, the CDR3 is TGTGCCATCAGTGAACAGGGGAGAGGCAAAAACATTCAGTACTTC. Translation gives CAISEQGRGKNIQYF.

This clonotype has a count of ten or more. The chain carries TRBV5-1 and TRBJ2-7; the match to TRBD2 covers 7 bases. The CDR3 runs 19 residues. Germline trimming cut 0 bases from V and 1 base from J; bases unmatched to any gene: 16. Germline V gene data show CDR1 as SGHRS and CDR2 as YFSETQ. As DNA, the CDR3 is TGCGCCAGCAGCTTGGAGTCGGGATGGGATCACGGGAGGTCCTACGAGCAGTACTTC. Protein: CASSLESGWDHGRSYEQYF. Full variable domain (outside the CDR3, taken from reference TRBV5-1 and TRBJ2-7): KAGVTQTPRYLIKTRGQQVTLSCSPISGHRSVSWYQQTPGQGLQFLFEYFSETQRNKGNFPGRFSGRQFSNSRSEMNVSTLELGDSALYLCASSLESGWDHGRSYEQYFGPGTRLTVT.

This clonotype was found many times. This chain connects TRBV5-1 to TRBJ1-2, with TRBD1 matching 10 bases. The length of the CDR3 is 14 residues. Trimming at V came to 4 bases and at J to 4 bases, leaving 4 bases not matched to a gene. In germline, CDR1 is SGHRS, CDR2 YFSETQ. DNA of the CDR3: TGCGCCAGCAGCCTCGGACAGGGGGTCTATGGCTACACCTTC. This sequence encodes CASSLGQGVYGYTF.

DNA of the CDR3: TGTGCCATCAGCTCGACTAGCGGGACCCACAATGAGCAGTTCTTC. Translation gives CAISSTSGTHNEQFF. The rearrangement joins TRBV10-3 to TRBJ2-1; 11 positions match TRBD2. Germline-derived CDR1 and CDR2 are ENHRY and SYGVKD. V was clipped by 6 bases and J by 5 bases; unmatched bases: 6. This CDR3 is built from 15 residues.

This clonotype occurred a few times. This chain joins TRBV6-1 and TRBJ2-5, with D possibly being TRBD2 (6 bases). The CDR3 consists of 14 residues. Germline V gene data show CDR1 as MNHNS and CDR2 as SASEGT. Trimming removed 10 bases at V and 4 bases at J, with 19 bases between. Written as DNA, the CDR3 is TGTGCCAATCGGGAGAGGGAGGCAGGAGAGACCCAGTACTTC. Translated, it gives CANREREAGETQYF.